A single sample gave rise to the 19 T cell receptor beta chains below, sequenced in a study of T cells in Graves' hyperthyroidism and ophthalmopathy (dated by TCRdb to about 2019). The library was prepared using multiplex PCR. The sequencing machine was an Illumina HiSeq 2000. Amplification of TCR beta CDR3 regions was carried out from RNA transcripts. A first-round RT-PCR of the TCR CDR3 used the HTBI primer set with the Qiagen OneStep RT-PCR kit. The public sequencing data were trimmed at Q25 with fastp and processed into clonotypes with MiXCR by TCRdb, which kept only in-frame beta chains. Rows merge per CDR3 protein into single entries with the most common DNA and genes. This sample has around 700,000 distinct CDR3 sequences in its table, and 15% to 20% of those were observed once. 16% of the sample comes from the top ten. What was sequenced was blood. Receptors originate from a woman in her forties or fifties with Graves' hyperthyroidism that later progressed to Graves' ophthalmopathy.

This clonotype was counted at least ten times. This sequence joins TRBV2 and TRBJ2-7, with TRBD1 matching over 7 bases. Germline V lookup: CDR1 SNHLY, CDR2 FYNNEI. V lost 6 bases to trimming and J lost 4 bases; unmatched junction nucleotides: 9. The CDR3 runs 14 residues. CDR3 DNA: TGTGCCAGCAGCGCCCGGGACAGCTTTTACGAGCAGTACTTC. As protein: CASSARDSFYEQYF.

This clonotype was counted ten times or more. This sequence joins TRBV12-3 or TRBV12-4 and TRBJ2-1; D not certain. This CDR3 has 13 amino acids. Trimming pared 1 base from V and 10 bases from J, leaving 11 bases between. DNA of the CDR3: TGTGCCAGCAGTTTAGGCGAGGCGACAGAGCAGTTCTTC. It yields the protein CASSLGEATEQFF.

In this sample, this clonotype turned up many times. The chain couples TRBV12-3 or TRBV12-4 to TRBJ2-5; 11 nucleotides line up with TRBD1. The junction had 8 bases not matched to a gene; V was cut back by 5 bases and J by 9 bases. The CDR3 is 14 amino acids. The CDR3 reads CASSGQGAPLAQYF. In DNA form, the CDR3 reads TGTGCCAGCAGTGGACAGGGGGCCCCCTTGGCCCAGTACTTC.

The CDR3 region is CASSSTSRSNSPLHF. CDR3 bases: TGTGCCAGCAGTTCAACGAGCAGATCTAATTCACCCCTCCACTTT. The chain recombines TRBV12-3 or TRBV12-4 with TRBJ1-6; D remains unclear. This CDR3 has 15 amino acids. The V end lost 4 bases, the J end lost 6 bases, and 13 bases lay between the germline ends.

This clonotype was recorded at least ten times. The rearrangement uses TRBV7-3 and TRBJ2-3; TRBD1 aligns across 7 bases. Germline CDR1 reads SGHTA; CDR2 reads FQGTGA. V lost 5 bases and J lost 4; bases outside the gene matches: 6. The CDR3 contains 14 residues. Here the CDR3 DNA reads TGTGCCAGCAGCCAAACAGGGGCTTCAGATACGCAGTATTTT. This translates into CASSQTGASDTQYF.

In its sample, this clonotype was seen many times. Written as DNA, the CDR3 is TGTGCCAGCAGTTACTTCTCGGACAGGGCGAAAGAAAAACTGTTTTTT. Translated, it gives CASSYFSDRAKEKLFF. V usage is TRBV6-6 and J usage is TRBJ1-4; TRBD1 matches at 8 bases. Germline assignment: CDR1 MNHNY and CDR2 SVGAGI (reference sequence). The CDR3 is 16 residues long. V trimming: 1 base; J trimming: 8 bases; junction bases outside the gene matches: 9.

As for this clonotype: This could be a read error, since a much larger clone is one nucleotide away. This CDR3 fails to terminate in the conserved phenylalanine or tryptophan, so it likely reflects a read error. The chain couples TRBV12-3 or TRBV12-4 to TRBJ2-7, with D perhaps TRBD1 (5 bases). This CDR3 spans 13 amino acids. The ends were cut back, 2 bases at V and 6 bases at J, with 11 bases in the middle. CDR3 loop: CASSLIRAGEQYY. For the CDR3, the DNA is TGTGCCAGCAGTTTAATCAGGGCCGGCGAGCAGTACTAC.

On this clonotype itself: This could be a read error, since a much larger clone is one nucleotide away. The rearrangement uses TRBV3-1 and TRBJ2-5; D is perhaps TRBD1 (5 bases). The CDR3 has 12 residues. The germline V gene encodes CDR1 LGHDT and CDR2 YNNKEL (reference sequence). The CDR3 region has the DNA TGTGCCAGCAGTGGGGCTGGAGAGACCCAGTGCTTC. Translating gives CASSGAGETQCF.

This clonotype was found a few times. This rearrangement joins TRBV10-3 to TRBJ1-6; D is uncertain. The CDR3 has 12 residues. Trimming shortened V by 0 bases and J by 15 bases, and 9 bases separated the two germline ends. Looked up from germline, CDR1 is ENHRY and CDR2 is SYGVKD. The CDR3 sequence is CAISESAEILHF. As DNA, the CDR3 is TGTGCCATCAGTGAGTCTGCGGAGATCCTCCACTTT.

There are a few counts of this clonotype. The CDR3 coding sequence is TGTGCCAGCAGTTTTGGGCGCCGTCGGGCCAACGTCCTGACTTTC. Protein sequence: CASSFGRRRANVLTF. V gene TRBV12-3 or TRBV12-4 combines with J gene TRBJ2-6, with no clear D. There are 15 residues in the CDR3. The germline V and J ends were trimmed by 3 bases and 5 bases, with 11 bases remaining between them.

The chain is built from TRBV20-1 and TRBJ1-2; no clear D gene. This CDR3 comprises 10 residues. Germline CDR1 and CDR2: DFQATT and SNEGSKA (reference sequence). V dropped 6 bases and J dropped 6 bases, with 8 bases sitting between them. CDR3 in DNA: TGCAGTGCACCGGAGGATGGCTACACCTTC. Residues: CSAPEDGYTF.

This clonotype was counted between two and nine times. The CDR3 DNA follows: TGCAGTGCTAGGACAGGATACTCTGGGGCCAACGTCCTGACTTTC. This sequence encodes CSARTGYSGANVLTF. The rearrangement links TRBV20-1 to TRBJ2-6; TRBD1 might be the D (6 bases). V dropped 3 bases and J dropped 0 bases, with 9 bases sitting between them. The CDR3 contains 15 residues. Per germline, CDR1 DFQATT and CDR2 SNEGSKA (reference sequence).

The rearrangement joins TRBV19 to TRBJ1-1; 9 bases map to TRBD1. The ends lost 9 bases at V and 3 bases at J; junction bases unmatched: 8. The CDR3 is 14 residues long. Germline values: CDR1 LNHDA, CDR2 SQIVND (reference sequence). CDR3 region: CASQQGAWYTEAFF. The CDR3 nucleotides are TGTGCCAGCCAACAGGGGGCTTGGTACACTGAAGCTTTCTTT.

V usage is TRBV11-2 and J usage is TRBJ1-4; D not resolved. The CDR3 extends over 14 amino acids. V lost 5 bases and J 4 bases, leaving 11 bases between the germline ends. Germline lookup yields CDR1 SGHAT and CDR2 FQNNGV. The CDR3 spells CASSPNGYNEKLFF. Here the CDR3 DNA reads TGTGCCAGCAGCCCCAACGGGTATAATGAAAAACTGTTTTTT.

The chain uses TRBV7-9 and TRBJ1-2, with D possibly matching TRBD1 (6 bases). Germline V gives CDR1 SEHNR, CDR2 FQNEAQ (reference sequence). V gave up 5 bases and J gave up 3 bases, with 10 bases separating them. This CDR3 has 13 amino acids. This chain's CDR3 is CASSHREDYGYTF. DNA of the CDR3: TGTGCCAGCAGCCACAGGGAGGACTATGGCTACACCTTC.

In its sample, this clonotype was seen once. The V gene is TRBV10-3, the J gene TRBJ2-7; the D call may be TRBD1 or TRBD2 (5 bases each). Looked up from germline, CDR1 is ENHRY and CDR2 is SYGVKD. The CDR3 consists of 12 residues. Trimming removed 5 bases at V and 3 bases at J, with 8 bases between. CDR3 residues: CAISSGSYEQYF. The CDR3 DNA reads TGTGCCATCAGTTCAGGGAGCTACGAGCAGTACTTC.

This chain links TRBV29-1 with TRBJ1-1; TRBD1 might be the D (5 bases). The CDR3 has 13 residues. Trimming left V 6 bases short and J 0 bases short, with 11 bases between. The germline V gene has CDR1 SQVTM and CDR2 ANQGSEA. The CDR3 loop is CSVPQEMNTEAFF. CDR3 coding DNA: TGCAGCGTCCCACAGGAAATGAACACTGAAGCTTTCTTT.

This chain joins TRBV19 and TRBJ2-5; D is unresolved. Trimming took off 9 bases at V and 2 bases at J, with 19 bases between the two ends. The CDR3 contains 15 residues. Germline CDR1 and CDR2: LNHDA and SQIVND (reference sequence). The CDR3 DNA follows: TGTGCCAGCGCAAAGGAAGGAACAGCACAAGAGACCCAGTACTTC. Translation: CASAKEGTAQETQYF.

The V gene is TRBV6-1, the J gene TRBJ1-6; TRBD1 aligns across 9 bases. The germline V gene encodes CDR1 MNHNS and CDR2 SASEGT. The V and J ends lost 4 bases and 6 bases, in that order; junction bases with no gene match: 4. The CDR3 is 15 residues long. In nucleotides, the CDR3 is TGTGCCAGCAGTGTACAGGGGGCTAGTAATTCACCCCTCCACTTT. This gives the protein CASSVQGASNSPLHF.